What follows is one T cell receptor beta chain and its context. What this receptor recognizes is not known. No per-base quality is available; no much larger clone lies one base away. A second Seattle source provided samples from volunteer blood donors who had recovered from COVID-19. The collaborating institutions used their own protocols to collect whole blood in K2EDTA tubes. Collaborator samples were shipped for TCRbeta analysis as frozen whole blood, isolated PBMCs, or DNA extracted from either sample type. This sample stems from a study of blood T cell repertoires in COVID-19 (dated by TCRdb to the early 2020s). Background on the whole study: Samples from collaborators originated in the United States, Italy and Spain and spanned both the acute and convalescent phases of COVID-19. The prospective study material was composed of cDNA or gDNA derived from T cells, B-cell-depleted T cells, or PBMCs. Deeply sampled blood TCRbeta repertoires from subjects exposed to, actively infected with, or recovered from COVID-19 were included in the dataset. The repertoires were made available in a free public database intended to serve as a resource for research on the immune response to SARS-CoV-2. Samples were obtained from the ongoing ImmuneRACE study (first 160 participants) and from 1,254 subjects provided by 6 global collaborators. Sample metadata almost always included a de-identified subject ID, COVID-19 status, age in years and sex. Where HLA class I and class II types were available, the types were taken from metadata supplied by the sample provider, not from assay-based typing. Study-wide findings and limitations: How much clinical and demographic metadata was included differed by source and by participant, and the metadata was provided uncurated.

The CDR3 covers 17 residues, taking in both the cysteine and the phenylalanine. Kept here is only the CDR3 DNA, which spans 51 bases and is read in frame from base 1. CDR1 and CDR2 are read off the germline V gene (reference sequence) as SGHNT and YYREEE. Unmatched junction bases come to 14, with V trimmed by 5 bases and J by 4 bases. TCRbeta CDR3 regions were amplified from genomic DNA using the immunoSEQ Assay, a bias-controlled multiplex PCR. The study's own analysis went as follows. Nucleated cell counts per sample were estimated from amplification of reference gene primers within the assay. Sequence reads were collapsed and filtered to measure the absolute abundance of every unique TCRbeta CDR3 rearrangement. For each sample, productive Simpson clonality was calculated by taking the square root of Simpson's diversity index across productive rearrangements. Entries here come from immuneACCESS through TCRdb and include only in-frame sequences with V and J called. Some clones fail to appear in such tables; in the studies checked, an unresolved V gene covers under half of the shortfall, and the cause of the remainder is unknown. V, J and clone size were drawn from that table, and D and trimming were deduced from the DNA. Recorded for this sample are under 200,000 clones; about 83% of them occurred a single time. 6% to 9% of the sample goes to the ten largest clones.

The V gene is TRBV5-4 and the J gene is TRBJ2-3, with 9 middle bases fitting TRBD2. This receptor was taken from a middle-aged man who had recovered from COVID-19. Material for sequencing was peripheral blood. The CDR3 in this case is CASRYRLAGADPDTQYF. At the DNA level, the sequence is TGTGCCAGCAGGTATCGTTTAGCGGGAGCGGATCCAGATACGCAGTATTTT. With all but the CDR3 taken from the reference TRBV5-4 and TRBJ2-3 genes, the full variable domain is: ETGVTQSPTHLIKTRGQQVTLRCSSQSGHNTVSWYQQALGQGPQFIFQYYREEENGRGNFPPRFSGLQFPNYSSELNVNALELDDSALYLCASRYRLAGADPDTQYFGPGTRLTVL.